The rows below give T cell receptor beta chains drawn from one sample of a study of blood T cell repertoires in COVID-19. The table came from immunoSEQ multiplex PCR; TCRdb's copy has only in-frame clones and leaves some out. Of roughly 110,000 clones in the sample, approximately 88% are singletons; the top ten hold approximately 4.1%. Sequencing input: peripheral blood. The receptors were gathered from a human donor in a cohort sampled during active COVID-19. The CDR3 runs from the conserved cysteine through the conserved F or W. Each record gives: V gene, J gene, clone size, CDR3 length, D gene, CDR3 protein, CDR3 DNA. D genes are given only for firm matches. Rows give clone size only sometimes, using once, few, many, or a class for an expanded clone.

TRBV10-3	TRBJ2-7	NA	14	TRBD1	CAISLGDRGGEQYF	TGTGCCATCAGCCTGGGGGACAGGGGAGGCGAGCAGTACTTC
TRBV3-1/TRBV3-2	TRBJ2-1	NA	16	NA	CASSHWTSSAYNEQFF	TGTGCCAGCAGCCATTGGACTTCCTCCGCCTACAATGAGCAGTTCTTC
TRBV28	TRBJ1-5	few	15	NA	CASRPGHFRPQPQHF	TGTGCCAGCAGACCCGGACATTTTCGCCCTCAGCCCCAGCATTTT
TRBV30	TRBJ1-1	NA	14	NA	CAWSRGQPVAEAFF	TGTGCCTGGAGTAGGGGACAACCTGTGGCTGAAGCTTTCTTT
TRBV5-1	TRBJ2-5	NA	18	NA	CARSGGGPGQGSRETQYF	TGCGCCCGCAGCGGGGGGGGCCCGGGACAGGGTTCGCGAGAGACCCAGTACTTC
TRBV5-1	TRBJ1-4	once	14	NA	CASSLEQPNEKLFF	TGCGCCAGCAGCTTGGAACAGCCGAATGAAAAACTGTTTTTT
TRBV6-5	TRBJ2-1	NA	15	NA	CASSLFRTTYNEQFF	TGTGCCAGCAGTTTGTTCCGGACAACCTACAATGAGCAGTTCTTC
TRBV5-1	TRBJ1-3	NA	16	TRBD1	CASSEGQQISGNTIYF	TGCGCCAGCAGCGAGGGACAGCAGATCTCTGGAAACACCATATATTTT
TRBV14	TRBJ1-1	NA	15	NA	CASSQAYRGSTEAFF	TGTGCCAGCAGCCAAGCATATCGGGGGTCCACTGAAGCTTTCTTT
TRBV5-1	TRBJ2-1	NA	14	NA	CASSLVSGAGEQFF	TGCGCCAGCAGCTTGGTAAGCGGAGCCGGTGAGCAGTTCTTC
TRBV7-2	TRBJ2-5	few	16	NA	CASSLNPGTWGETQYF	TGTGCCAGCAGCCTTAACCCTGGGACTTGGGGGGAGACCCAGTACTTC
TRBV7-2	TRBJ2-5	NA	15	TRBD1	CASSPTGGLQETQYF	TGTGCCAGCAGCCCGACAGGGGGTTTACAAGAGACCCAGTACTTC